These 30 T cell receptor beta chains share one sample of origin, sequenced in a study of blood T cells in healthy people across ages. Then a second PCR, running roughly 6 to 11 cycles, was carried out with a sample-barcoded 5' primer and a J-beta primer mix. TCRdb analysed the 5' RACE reads with MiXCR anew, one entry per CDR3 protein. Found here are about 1.6 million distinct CDR3 sequences, about 35% of them singletons; the top ten hold 11%. The sequenced material came from blood. These receptors were collected from a woman aged 30 to 39 in good health.

This clonotype was counted a few times. The chain carries TRBV25-1 and TRBJ1-5, with a weak D call TRBD1 (5 bases). The CDR3 runs 19 residues. CDR1 MGHDK and CDR2 SYGVNS come from the germline V gene. V lost 5 bases, J lost 2 bases, and 25 bases lay in between. As DNA, the CDR3 is TGTGCCAGCAGTCCTAAACCTCCCGGTCGGGGGGGAGGCAATCAGCCCCAGCATTTT. Its protein is CASSPKPPGRGGGNQPQHF. Combining the CDR3 with reference TRBV25-1 and TRBJ1-5 gives the whole variable domain EADIYQTPRYLVIGTGKKITLECSQTMGHDKMYWYQQDPGMELHLIHYSYGVNSTEKGDLSSESTVSRIRTEHFPLTLESARPSHTSQYLCASSPKPPGRGGGNQPQHFGDGTRLSIL.

The V gene is TRBV12-3 or TRBV12-4, the J gene TRBJ1-6; D is unclear. V lost 6 bases and J 7 bases, leaving 7 bases between the germline ends. The CDR3 covers 12 residues. CDR3 nucleotides: TGTGCCAGCAGGGTCGGCAATTCACCCCTCCACTTT. It specifies CASRVGNSPLHF.

The J gene is TRBJ2-7, the V gene TRBV2; possibly TRBD2 for D (5 bases). CDR3 length: 13 residues. V dropped 5 bases and J dropped 6 bases, with 14 bases sitting between them. Germline assignment: CDR1 SNHLY and CDR2 FYNNEI. The CDR3 region is CASSPGEKCEQYF. In DNA form, the CDR3 reads TGTGCCAGCAGTCCCGGGGAGAAATGCGAGCAGTACTTC.

The genes are TRBV20-1 and TRBJ2-7; D may be TRBD1 (5 bases). CDR3 length: 16 amino acids. CDR1 is DFQATT and CDR2 is SNEGSKA in the germline V gene (reference sequence). Trimming took 6 bases from V and 0 from J, leaving 21 bases between them. The CDR3 sequence is CSAESGVGDSSYEQYF. CDR3 in DNA: TGCAGTGCGGAGAGTGGGGTTGGTGACAGCTCCTACGAGCAGTACTTC.

This rearrangement joins TRBV7-6 to TRBJ2-1; the D is unclear. Germline CDR1 is SGHVS and CDR2 is FNYEAQ. Trimming pared 1 base from V and 0 bases from J, leaving 10 bases between. This CDR3 contains 16 residues. The CDR3 protein is CASSLGTKSSYNEQFF. CDR3 in DNA: TGTGCCAGCAGCTTAGGGACCAAGAGCTCCTACAATGAGCAGTTCTTC. The full variable domain, rest sourced from reference TRBV7-6 and TRBJ2-1, is GAGVSQSPRYKVTKRGQDVALRCDPISGHVSLYWYRQALGQGPEFLTYFNYEAQQDKSGLPNDRFSAERPEGSISTLTIQRTEQRDSAMYRCASSLGTKSSYNEQFFGPGTRLTVL.

This clonotype has a handful of counts. This rearrangement joins TRBV6-5 to TRBJ2-2; D uncertain. The CDR3 length is 14 residues. Germline V gene data show CDR1 as MNHEY and CDR2 as SVGAGI. Trimming took off 7 bases at V and 4 bases at J, with 13 bases between the two ends. In DNA form, the CDR3 reads TGTGCCAGCAACAGTGGGCAGCCCACCGGGGAGCTGTTTTTT. It translates to CASNSGQPTGELFF.

The V call is TRBV4-1, the J call TRBJ2-7, with 7 bases fitting TRBD2. Germline lookup yields CDR1 MGHRA and CDR2 YSYEKL. V gave up 1 base and J gave up 3 bases; unmatched junction bases: 9. This CDR3 is 16 amino acids long. CDR3: CASSQGVSGDYYEQYF. CDR3 in DNA: TGCGCCAGCAGCCAAGGGGTAAGCGGGGATTACTACGAGCAGTACTTC.

The chain carries TRBV4-1 and TRBJ2-7, with D perhaps matching TRBD2 (5 bases). The germline V gene has CDR1 MGHRA and CDR2 YSYEKL. The CDR3 covers 16 residues. V was trimmed by 1 base and J by 1 base, leaving 14 bases between them. The CDR3 protein is CASSQGLRPGSYEQYF. The DNA of the CDR3 is TGCGCCAGCAGCCAAGGCCTCCGCCCGGGGTCCTACGAGCAGTACTTC.

The chain carries TRBV5-6 and TRBJ1-2, with 7 bases aligning to TRBD1. The CDR3 contains 21 residues. V shed 6 bases and J 0 bases; nucleotides not matched to a gene: 26. Germline V lookup: CDR1 SGHDT, CDR2 YYEEEE. The CDR3 bases are TGTGCCAGCACCGATACGGTGGGGGATGACAGGGTTGATTGGGCTAACTATGGCTACACCTTC. It is translated as CASTDTVGDDRVDWANYGYTF.

There are a few counts of this clonotype. This chain connects TRBV20-1 to TRBJ2-7; TRBD1 is a possible D gene (6 bases). The V end was cut by 5 bases, the J end by 2 bases, with 16 bases between. The germline gives CDR1 DFQATT, CDR2 SNEGSKA (reference sequence). The CDR3 runs 14 residues. CDR3 nucleotides: TGCAGTGCTGGGGGACAAGCCGTTACCTACGAGCAGTACTTC. The encoded protein is CSAGGQAVTYEQYF.

The chain links TRBV5-1 to TRBJ2-3; 10 bases match TRBD1. The V segment lost 5 bases and the J segment 1 base; nucleotides outside the gene matches: 4. The CDR3 covers 15 residues. Germline V gene sequence: CDR1 SGHRS, CDR2 YFSETQ. Here the CDR3 reads CASRPTGGRTDTQYF. The CDR3 nucleotides are TGCGCCAGCAGGCCGACAGGGGGCCGCACAGATACGCAGTATTTT.

The chain has TRBV29-1 and TRBJ2-1; TRBD1 matches 8 bases. This CDR3 has 14 amino acids. The V and J ends lost 7 bases and 7 bases, in that order; junction bases with no gene match: 12. The V gene's germline CDR1 is SQVTM and CDR2 ANQGSEA. This CDR3 reads CSGGPGQEENEQFF. DNA of the CDR3: TGCAGCGGAGGACCGGGACAGGAAGAAAATGAGCAGTTCTTC.

The chain employs TRBV18 and TRBJ2-1; 10 positions match TRBD2. The CDR3 is made up of 16 amino acids. CDR1 is KGHSH and CDR2 is LQKENI in the germline V gene. Trimming at V came to 2 bases and at J to 6 bases, leaving 7 bases not matched to a gene. The CDR3 spells CASSPVSGGPINEQFF. The CDR3 bases are TGTGCCAGCTCACCAGTTAGCGGGGGGCCCATCAATGAGCAGTTCTTC.

Regarding this clonotype: A junction boundary mismatches the germline segment, possibly from a read error. The chain recombines TRBV27 with TRBJ1-5, with D tentatively TRBD1 (5 bases). Germline V CDR1 and CDR2: MNHEY, SMNVEV (reference sequence). CDR3 size: 15 residues. The CDR3 loop is CTSSWAGSVNQPQHF. As DNA, the CDR3 is TGTACCAGCAGTTGGGCAGGGTCGGTGAATCAGCCCCAGCATTTT.

The rearrangement joins TRBV5-1 to TRBJ2-7; D may match TRBD1 or TRBD2 (6 bases each). From germline, CDR1 is SGHRS and CDR2 YFSETQ. This CDR3 spans 20 amino acids. V dropped 2 bases and J dropped 0 bases, with 27 bases sitting between them. The DNA of the CDR3 is TGCGCCAGCAGCTTTTCTTACTCGTCGGCTGGCGGGACACCCTCCTACGAGCAGTACTTC. It encodes CASSFSYSSAGGTPSYEQYF.

V gene TRBV12-3 or TRBV12-4 combines with J gene TRBJ1-2; D unresolved. This CDR3 is built from 13 residues. Trimming stripped 8 bases from V and 5 bases from J, with 15 bases between. The CDR3 loop reads CASGRRSQYGYTF. CDR3 DNA sequence: TGTGCCAGCGGACGGAGATCTCAATATGGCTACACCTTC.

This chain joins TRBV4-2 and TRBJ2-7; 7 positions agree with TRBD1. The V and J ends lost 4 bases and 4 bases, in that order; junction bases with no gene match: 19. This CDR3 spans 18 amino acids. Looked up from germline, CDR1 is LGHNA and CDR2 is YNFKEQ. The CDR3 DNA reads TGTGCCAGCAGCCCCCGACAGGGAAGTGGTCTTAGGGCTTACGAGCAGTACTTC. Protein product: CASSPRQGSGLRAYEQYF.

This clonotype has a single count. The chain is built from TRBV6-1 and TRBJ2-4; D might be TRBD1 (6 bases). With the DNA end fitting TRBJ2-7 better, the J assignment may be wrong. Germline V lookup: CDR1 MNHNS, CDR2 SASEGT. The CDR3 is 14 amino acids. CDR3 loop: CACKVAGASYEQYF. Here the CDR3 DNA reads TGTGCCTGCAAGGTAGCAGGGGCCTCCTACGAGCAGTACTTC.

This rearrangement joins TRBV20-1 to TRBJ1-2; 9 bases line up with TRBD1. From germline, CDR1 is DFQATT and CDR2 SNEGSKA (reference sequence). This CDR3 spans 14 amino acids. Trimming cost V 5 bases and J 4 bases; bases outside gene matches: 8. The CDR3 DNA reads as TGCAGTGCTCCTAGGACAGGGGAAGGCTATGGCTACACCTTC. Translation gives CSAPRTGEGYGYTF.

The genes are TRBV7-6 and TRBJ2-1; D is perhaps TRBD1 (5 bases). CDR3 size: 15 residues. Trimming cost V 1 base and J 8 bases, with 15 bases left between them. Germline V gives CDR1 SGHVS, CDR2 FNYEAQ. In DNA, the CDR3 is TGTGCCAGCAGCTTAGGGGGCAGGAGTGTCGATGAGCAGTTCTTC. Translating gives CASSLGGRSVDEQFF.

V gene TRBV27 combines with J gene TRBJ2-3; 8 bases align to TRBD2. CDR3 size: 16 residues. Germline CDR1 and CDR2: MNHEY and SMNVEV (reference sequence). V was clipped by 2 bases and J by 5 bases; unmatched bases: 9. The DNA for the CDR3 is TGTGCCAGCAGTTTAGCTCTAACGGGGGGGATAGATACGCAGTATTTT. Translating gives CASSLALTGGIDTQYF.

This clonotype was counted a few times. The rearrangement uses TRBV27 and TRBJ1-1; TRBD1 matches 10 bases. The CDR3 length is 15 residues. Trimming at V came to 2 bases and at J to 4 bases, leaving 4 bases not matched to a gene. Germline values: CDR1 MNHEY, CDR2 SMNVEV (reference sequence). In DNA, the CDR3 is TGTGCCAGCAGTTTACGACAGGGGGCGGGCACTGAAGCTTTCTTT. This codes for CASSLRQGAGTEAFF.

The sample holds a few counts of this clonotype. The chain combines TRBV20-1 with TRBJ2-7; D may be TRBD2 (6 bases). V was shortened by 4 bases and J by 3 bases, with 7 bases between the two germline ends. Germline loops: CDR1 DFQATT, CDR2 SNEGSKA (reference sequence). The CDR3 contains 11 residues. The CDR3 spells CSAMEGYEQYF. In DNA, the CDR3 is TGCAGTGCTATGGAGGGCTACGAGCAGTACTTC.

In this sample, this clonotype turned up a few times. V usage is TRBV3-1 and J usage is TRBJ2-4; TRBD2 agrees at 12 bases. Looked up from germline, CDR1 is LGHDT and CDR2 is YNNKEL (reference sequence). V was clipped by 5 bases and J by 0 bases; unmatched bases: 8. This CDR3 spans 18 amino acids. The CDR3: CASSWASGRGLAKNIQYF. DNA of the CDR3: TGTGCCAGCAGCTGGGCTAGCGGGAGGGGACTAGCCAAAAACATTCAGTACTTC.

This sequence joins TRBV25-1 and TRBJ2-7; D is possibly TRBD1 (8 bases). The V end lost 4 bases, the J end lost 4 bases, and 14 bases lay between the germline ends. Germline values: CDR1 MGHDK, CDR2 SYGVNS. There are 14 residues in the CDR3. The CDR3 nucleotides are TGTGCCAGCAGTGCTTACAGGGGGGGTTACGAGCAGTACTTC. Amino acids: CASSAYRGGYEQYF.

V gene TRBV28 combines with J gene TRBJ2-1, with 10 bases fitting TRBD2. The CDR3 has 14 residues. Trimming cost V 5 bases and J 8 bases; bases outside gene matches: 6. Germline-derived CDR1 and CDR2 are MDHEN and SYDVKM. The CDR3 region has the DNA TGTGCCAGCAGTCGATCTAGCGGGAGCGATGAGCAGTTCTTC. Translated, it gives CASSRSSGSDEQFF.

This clonotype was detected only once. The V gene is TRBV9, the J gene TRBJ2-5, with a weak D call TRBD1 (7 bases). The DNA end is more similar to TRBJ2-4, so the J call may be wrong. Germline V gene data show CDR1 as SGDLS and CDR2 as YYNGEE. This CDR3 is built from 18 residues. The CDR3 sequence is CASNPTGDSGLGKNIQYF. The CDR3 coding sequence is TGTGCCAGCAACCCAACGGGGGACAGTGGTTTGGGGAAAAACATTCAGTACTTC.

J is TRBJ2-7 and V is TRBV28; D might be TRBD2 (6 bases). Trimming took 2 bases from V and 0 from J, leaving 14 bases between them. Germline CDR1 and CDR2: MDHEN and SYDVKM. CDR3 size: 16 residues. The CDR3 nucleotides are TGTGCCAGCAGTTTAAATCCGGGGGTCGTCTCCTACGAGCAGTACTTC. Protein product: CASSLNPGVVSYEQYF.

V is TRBV10-3 and J is TRBJ2-7, with TRBD1 matching 7 bases. Germline loops: CDR1 ENHRY, CDR2 SYGVKD. The CDR3 contains 12 residues. After removal of 10 bases from V and 7 bases from J, the junction contained 10 bases not matched to a gene. DNA of the CDR3: TGTGCCACTACTCACAGGGGCGCTGAGCAGTACTTC. Translation gives CATTHRGAEQYF.

The gene calls are TRBV12-3 or TRBV12-4 and TRBJ2-2, with 11 bases identical to TRBD2. This CDR3 has 19 amino acids. V dropped 5 bases and J dropped 2; count of bases not matched to a gene: 13. The CDR3 protein is CASSTTPTSGSHNTGELFF. In DNA form, the CDR3 reads TGTGCCAGCAGTACAACTCCTACTAGCGGGAGTCATAACACCGGGGAGCTGTTTTTT.